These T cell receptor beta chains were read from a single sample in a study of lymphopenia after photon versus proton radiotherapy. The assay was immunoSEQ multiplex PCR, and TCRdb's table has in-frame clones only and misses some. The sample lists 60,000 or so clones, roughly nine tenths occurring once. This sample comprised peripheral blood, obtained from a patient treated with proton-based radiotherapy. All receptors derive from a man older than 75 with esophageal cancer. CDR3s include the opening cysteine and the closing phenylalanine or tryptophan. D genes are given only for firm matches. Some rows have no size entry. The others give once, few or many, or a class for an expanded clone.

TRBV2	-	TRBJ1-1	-	CASIPDRVNTEAFF	TGTGCCAGCATTCCAGATAGGGTGAACACTGAAGCTTTCTTT
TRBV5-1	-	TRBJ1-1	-	CASSFDRVSEAFF	TGCGCCAGCAGCTTTGATAGGGTCTCTGAAGCTTTCTTT
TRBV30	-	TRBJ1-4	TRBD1	CAWSAGQVPFTNEKLFF	TGTGCCTGGAGTGCGGGACAGGTCCCATTTACTAATGAAAAACTGTTTTTT
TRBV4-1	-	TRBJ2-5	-	CASSRRTQETQYF	TGCGCCAGCAGCCGGAGGACCCAAGAGACCCAGTACTTC
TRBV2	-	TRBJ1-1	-	CASSDRTGTEAFF	TGTGCCAGCAGCGACAGGACGGGCACTGAAGCTTTCTTT
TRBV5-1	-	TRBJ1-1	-	CASSFSGLLNTEAFF	TGCGCCAGCAGCTTTTCAGGGCTTTTGAACACTGAAGCTTTCTTT
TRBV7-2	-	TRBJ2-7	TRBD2	CASSSGLAGDGEQYF	TGTGCCAGCAGCTCAGGACTAGCGGGAGACGGCGAGCAGTACTTC
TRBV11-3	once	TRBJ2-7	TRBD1	CASSSSSTGQGTYEQYF	TGTGCCAGCAGCTCGAGTTCGACGGGACAGGGCACCTACGAGCAGTACTTC
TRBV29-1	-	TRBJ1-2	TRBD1	CSVGRDRRNGYTF	TGCAGCGTCGGCCGGGACAGGCGGAATGGCTACACCTTC
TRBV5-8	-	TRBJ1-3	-	CASSTSGVTSGNTIYF	TGTGCCAGCAGCACTTCTGGAGTTACTTCTGGAAACACCATATATTTT
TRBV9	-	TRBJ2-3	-	CASSMQWTDTQYF	TGTGCCAGCAGCATGCAGTGGACAGATACGCAGTATTTT
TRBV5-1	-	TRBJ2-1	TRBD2	CASSLDGTSGSSYNEQFF	TGCGCCAGCAGCTTGGACGGGACTAGCGGGAGCTCCTACAATGAGCAGTTCTTC
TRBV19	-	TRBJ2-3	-	CASNGGARPSTDTQYF	TGTGCCAGTAACGGCGGGGCGCGCCCAAGCACAGATACGCAGTATTTT